This paragraph reports one T cell receptor beta chain. Its antigen remains unknown. TCRdb keeps only in-frame clones here, not all; method: immunoSEQ multiplex PCR. The data contain about 12,000 clones, less than 75% of them seen just once; the ten biggest clones take up approximately 9.3%. The data belong to a study of vaccination effects on CD4 cells after COVID-19. General study findings and limits: By a late point after vaccination, infection- and vaccine-induced clones had shrunk markedly through clonal contraction.

The V end was cut by 0 bases, the J end by 5 bases, with 8 bases between. CDR1 is SGDLS, CDR2 YYNGEE, per germline. The CDR3 is 13 residues long. Ahead of sequencing, the ViraFEST assay grew antigen-specific CD4+ T cells using viral peptide pools. It was after 10 days of culture that CD4+ T cells were isolated. Each participant was given two doses of one vaccine (BNT162b2 or mRNA-1273). Each well held about 2 million PBMC cultured with around 9 ug/ml peptides and 7.5 to 10 IU/ml IL-2. A half-medium replacement with IL-2 medium was carried out on days 3 and 7. The sequence derives from a human donor who received a COVID-19 vaccine. The J gene is TRBJ1-1, the V gene TRBV9; D is unresolved. The starting material was CD4+ T cells from PBMCs cultured with SARS-CoV-2 spike peptides, obtained after COVID-19 vaccination. CDR3 region: CASSVAVGTEAFF. Here the CDR3 DNA reads TGTGCCAGCAGCGTAGCAGTGGGGACTGAAGCTTTCTTT. The entire variable domain, with the rest obtained from reference TRBV9 and TRBJ1-1, is as follows: DSGVTQTPKHLITATGQRVTLRCSPRSGDLSVYWYQQSLDQGLQFLIQYYNGEERAKGNILERFSAQQFPDLHSELNLSSLELGDSALYFCASSVAVGTEAFFGQGTRLTVV.